This record covers a single T cell receptor beta chain. The sample is drawn from a study of blood T cells in healthy people across ages. The use of a sample-barcoded 5' primer and a J-beta primer mix characterized a second PCR of about 7 to 12 cycles. From the 5' RACE reads, TCRdb called clonotypes with MiXCR, one entry per CDR3 protein. The profile shows fewer than 800,000 distinct CDR3 sequences, roughly 50% of them singletons. The V and J ends lost 4 bases and 9 bases, in that order; junction bases with no gene match: 6. The CDR3 loop spans 12 amino acids. Sequenced material: blood. The V and J genes are TRBV12-3 or TRBV12-4 and TRBJ2-7, with 7 nucleotides matching TRBD1. The sequence derives from a woman aged 55-75 years in good health. The CDR3 spells CASSSNRGSQYF. The CDR3, as DNA: TGTGCCAGCAGTTCAAACAGGGGCTCGCAGTACTTC.